This is a list of T cell receptor beta chains from one sample in a study of T cells in Graves' hyperthyroidism and ophthalmopathy. TCRdb called the multiplex PCR reads again in MiXCR, with one record for every CDR3 protein. The repertoire holds around 100,000 distinct CDR3 sequences, with over 45% as singletons. The sample comprised blood. These receptors were collected from a man in his forties with Graves' hyperthyroidism. The CDR3 runs from the conserved cysteine through the conserved F or W. Each record gives: V gene, J gene, D gene, clone size, CDR3 DNA, CDR3 protein. D genes are given only for firm matches. Size values are once, few and many counts, or a class for expanded clones, and some rows have none.

>TRBV20-1|TRBJ1-2|.|.
TGCAGTGCTAGAGTAAGCGGCACCGCTGGATACACCTTC
CSARVSGTAGYTF
>TRBV20-1|TRBJ2-5|.|.
TGCAGTGCTAGAGGAGGGGAACTACCGGGGCGCACAGATACGCAGGACTTC
CSARGGELPGRTDTQDF
>TRBV11-1|TRBJ2-5|.|many
TGTGCCAGCAGCTTAGGGGGGGCGGCCAGGGAGACCCAGTACTTC
CASSLGGAARETQYF
>TRBV9|TRBJ1-2|.|.
TGTGTCAGTAGCGTAGGTGGTGGGGGCAACTATGGTTACACCTTC
CVSSVGGGGNYGYTF
>TRBV6-2/TRBV6-3|TRBJ1-4|.|.
TGTGCCAGCAGTCCGTTCGGGAGGCACTACAATGAAAAACTGTTTTTT
CASSPFGRHYNEKLFF
>TRBV15|TRBJ1-1|TRBD1|many
TGTGCCACCAGCAGCCAGGGGGGCACTGAAGCTTTCTTT
CATSSQGGTEAFF
>TRBV6-5|TRBJ2-1|.|many
TGTGCCAGCAGTGGGATCAGGGACCTCCATGAGCAGTTCTTC
CASSGIRDLHEQFF
>TRBV5-8|TRBJ2-1|.|many
TGTGCCAGCAGCCCCCGGCGGTCCTCCTACAATGAGCAGTTCTTC
CASSPRRSSYNEQFF
>TRBV5-1|TRBJ1-4|TRBD1|many
TGCGCCAGCAGCCCCGGGACAGGGGTTGAAAAACTGTTTTTT
CASSPGTGVEKLFF
>TRBV29-1|TRBJ1-1|.|.
TGCAGCGTTGTTGTGGGGCGGACTGAAGCTTTCTTT
CSVVVGRTEAFF
>TRBV12-3/TRBV12-4|TRBJ2-1|TRBD1|many
TGTGCCCCCCAGGAGGACAGGGGTAAAAATGAGCAGTTCTTC
CAPQEDRGKNEQFF
>TRBV20-1|TRBJ2-7|TRBD1|.
TGCAGTGCTAGAGGGACAGGGGAGGTGGGGGAGCAGTACTTC
CSARGTGEVGEQYF
>TRBV7-3|TRBJ1-5|.|.
TGTGCCAGCAGCTTAGCGTTTAGGGGTCAGCCCCAGCATTTT
CASSLAFRGQPQHF
>TRBV7-2|TRBJ1-1|.|many
TGTGCCAGCAGCTTAGAGGGGGTCGGAACTGAAGCTTTCTTT
CASSLEGVGTEAFF
>TRBV24-1|TRBJ2-2|TRBD1|.
TGTGCCACCAGTGATTCCCGACAGGGTGAGACCGGGGAGCTGTTTTTT
CATSDSRQGETGELFF
>TRBV2|TRBJ1-1|.|many
TGTGCCAGCGTGCTGGAGACAGGCCCTACTGAAGCTTTCTTT
CASVLETGPTEAFF
>TRBV29-1|TRBJ2-3|TRBD2|once
TGCAGCGCCCGAACTAGCGGGGGGGCCGGGCGCTCAGATACGCAGTATTTT
CSARTSGGAGRSDTQYF
>TRBV7-3|TRBJ2-2|.|.
TGTGCCAGCAGCTTTTGGGGGAACACCGGGGAGCTGTTTTTT
CASSFWGNTGELFF
>TRBV25-1|TRBJ2-3|TRBD2|.
TGTGCCAGCAGCCCCGGGGCGGGAGGGCCAGATACGCAGTATTTT
CASSPGAGGPDTQYF
>TRBV15|TRBJ1-2|.|many
TGTGCCACCAGTCAGGGGCGGAATGGCTACACCTTC
CATSQGRNGYTF
>TRBV20-1|TRBJ2-7|.|.
TGCAGTGCTAGAGATTTAGCGGCATCCTACGAGCAGTACTTC
CSARDLAASYEQYF
>TRBV12-3/TRBV12-4|TRBJ1-1|TRBD1|many
TGTGCCAGCAGTTTGGGCAGGGGGCTGTACACTGAAGCTTTCTTT
CASSLGRGLYTEAFF
>TRBV12-3/TRBV12-4|TRBJ2-7|TRBD2|many
TGTGCCAGCAGTTCCGGGACTAGCAGTAAGCAGTACTTC
CASSSGTSSKQYF
>TRBV11-2|TRBJ2-5|.|many
TGTGCCAGCAGCTTGGAGAGTTTCCAGACCCAGTACTTC
CASSLESFQTQYF
>TRBV20-1|TRBJ2-2|.|many
TGCAGTGCCGGTGGGCCCACCGTGGCCGGGGAGCTGTTTTTT
CSAGGPTVAGELFF
>TRBV4-3|TRBJ1-1|.|many
TGCGCCAGCAGCCAACTTCTGGACGGTGAAGCTTTCTTT
CASSQLLDGEAFF
>TRBV20-1|TRBJ1-3|.|many
TGCAGTGCTCAGGGAGGGAACCAGGGTGGAAACACCATATATTTT
CSAQGGNQGGNTIYF
>TRBV5-1|TRBJ1-2|.|.
TGCGCCAGCAGCTTGGACGGACCTTATGGCTACACCTTC
CASSLDGPYGYTF
>TRBV15|TRBJ1-1|.|.
TGTGCCACCAGCAGCTTGGGAGGGATCCCTGAAGCTTTCTTT
CATSSLGGIPEAFF
>TRBV27|TRBJ2-3|TRBD2|.
TGTGCCAGCCAGGGACTACCCGGAGATACGCAGTATTTT
CASQGLPGDTQYF
>TRBV19|TRBJ1-6|.|.
TGTGCCAGTAGTATAGAAGGGCGTGGCAATCCACCCCTCCACTTT
CASSIEGRGNPPLHF
>TRBV19|TRBJ2-6|.|.
TGTGCCGGTAGGCTTACCAACGCACCTGGGGCCAACGTCCTGACTTTC
CAGRLTNAPGANVLTF
>TRBV19|TRBJ2-2|TRBD1|many
TGTGCCAGTAGCGAAACCGGGACAGGGTATACCGGGGAGCTGTTTTTT
CASSETGTGYTGELFF
>TRBV9|TRBJ2-3|.|many
TGTGCCAGCAGCGTAGCGCCGAACACAGATACGCAGTATTTT
CASSVAPNTDTQYF
>TRBV10-3|TRBJ1-1|.|many
TGTGCCATCAGCAGGCAGGGTGGTACTGAAGCTTTCTTT
CAISRQGGTEAFF
>TRBV2|TRBJ2-1|TRBD1|.
TGTGCCAGCAGTGAGGCGGACAGGGGCAACTACAATGAGCAGTTCTTC
CASSEADRGNYNEQFF
>TRBV29-1|TRBJ2-7|.|.
TGCAGCGTTAGTAGGGGGGTCTTCTACGAGCAGTACTTC
CSVSRGVFYEQYF
>TRBV11-2|TRBJ2-3|TRBD2|once
TGTGCCAGCAGCTTAGTGGGGACTAGCGCAGATACGCAGTATTTT
CASSLVGTSADTQYF
>TRBV25-1|TRBJ2-7|.|many
TGTGCCACTCGGGAGGGGGCGAACCGCGAGCAGTACTTC
CATREGANREQYF
>TRBV2|TRBJ1-6|.|many
TGTGCCAGCAGTGAATGGGGCGGGGGCACGGATAATTCACCCCTCCACTTT
CASSEWGGGTDNSPLHF
>TRBV7-3|TRBJ1-5|.|.
TGTGCCAGCAGCTTAGTTGGGACTAGGGAAGAGACCCAGCATTTT
CASSLVGTREETQHF
>TRBV2|TRBJ1-5|TRBD1|many
TGTGCCAGCAAAGACAGGGAAAATCAGCCCCAGCATTTT
CASKDRENQPQHF
>TRBV12-3/TRBV12-4|TRBJ2-3|.|many
TGTGCCAGCAGCCCTCGGGGGACAGATACGCAGTATTTT
CASSPRGTDTQYF
>TRBV11-2|TRBJ2-5|.|few
TGTGCCAGCAGCTTAGTGGGGATCCAAGAGACCCAGTACTTC
CASSLVGIQETQYF
>TRBV5-6|TRBJ2-5|.|many
TGTGCCAGCAGCTTCCAGCAAGAGACCCAGTACTTC
CASSFQQETQYF
>TRBV10-1|TRBJ2-3|TRBD2|.
TGCGCCAGCAGCACCGGGACTAGCGGGAGGGCCCGGAATGAGCAGTATTTT
CASSTGTSGRARNEQYF
>TRBV29-1|TRBJ2-7|.|.
TGCAGCGGAGAGGGCCCCAGGGGATACGAGCAGTACTTC
CSGEGPRGYEQYF
>TRBV19|TRBJ1-3|.|many
TGTGCCAGTGCCAGCCTCGGTGGAAACACCATATATTTT
CASASLGGNTIYF
>TRBV10-3|TRBJ2-3|TRBD2|.
TGTGCCATCAGTAAGGGACTAGCGGGCACAGATACGCAGTATTTT
CAISKGLAGTDTQYF
>TRBV10-1|TRBJ1-5|.|many
TGCGCCAGCAGTGAGGGGGGACCCCCCGGGCAGCCCCAGCATTTT
CASSEGGPPGQPQHF